Below are 30 T cell receptor beta chains sequenced from a single sample in a study of identical twins. TCRdb processed the 5' RACE reads anew with MiXCR; each CDR3 protein has one entry. The sample lists 200,000 to 250,000 distinct CDR3 sequences, 10% to 15% occurring once. The same specimen was also included in a second study, on yellow fever vaccine responses in identical twins.

The sequencing input was memory (CD45RO+) T cells sorted from blood. These receptors were collected from a young woman in good health.

In its sample, this clonotype was seen many times. V gene TRBV7-9 combines with J gene TRBJ2-2; D not resolved. Germline CDR1 and CDR2: SEHNR and FQNEAQ (reference sequence). The CDR3 consists of 13 residues. The V end lost 1 base, the J end lost 5 bases, and 5 bases lay between the germline ends. The CDR3 DNA sequence: TGTGCCAGCAGCTTAGGAAGTACCGGGGAGCTGTTTTTT. This codes for CASSLGSTGELFF. Variable domain in full (rest from reference TRBV7-9 and TRBJ2-2): DTGVSQNPRHKITKRGQNVTFRCDPISEHNRLYWYRQTLGQGPEFLTYFQNEAQLEKSRLLSDRFSAERPKGSFSTLEIQRTEQGDSAMYLCASSLGSTGELFFGEGSRLTVL.

There are a few counts of this clonotype. This chain joins TRBV7-3 and TRBJ1-2; the D is unclear. Germline V gene sequence: CDR1 SGHTA, CDR2 FQGTGA. This CDR3 spans 14 amino acids. V was pared by 1 base and J by 7 bases, with 13 bases between. This chain's CDR3 is CASSLIAGNSGYTF. DNA of the CDR3: TGTGCCAGCAGCTTAATAGCAGGAAATAGTGGCTACACCTTC. Combining the CDR3 with reference TRBV7-3 and TRBJ1-2 gives the whole variable domain GAGVSQTPSNKVTEKGKYVELRCDPISGHTALYWYRQSLGQGPEFLIYFQGTGAADDSGLPNDRFFAVRPEGSVSTLKIQRTERGDSAVYLCASSLIAGNSGYTFGSGTRLTVV.

The chain couples TRBV7-2 to TRBJ1-4, with 10 bases lining up with TRBD1. Losses at the gene ends were 5 bases for V and 8 bases for J; bases not matched to a gene: 8. Germline values: CDR1 SGHTA, CDR2 FQGNSA. CDR3 size: 15 residues. The CDR3 loop is CASSQRTGGTEKLFF. CDR3 coding DNA: TGTGCCAGCAGCCAGCGGACAGGGGGGACGGAAAAACTGTTTTTT.

The J gene is TRBJ2-7, the V gene TRBV6-5, with 12 bases matching TRBD1. The CDR3 sequence is 15 residues long. CDR1 and CDR2 from the germline V gene are MNHEY and SVGAGI. The junction had 8 bases not matched to a gene; V was cut back by 4 bases and J by 7 bases. CDR3 bases: TGTGCCAGCAGTTCGCCGGGACAGGGGGCAAGGGAGCAGTACTTC. It yields the protein CASSSPGQGAREQYF.

This clonotype was recorded a few times. This rearrangement joins TRBV12-3 or TRBV12-4 to TRBJ2-1, with TRBD2 matching 10 bases. Trimming at V came to 5 bases and at J to 5 bases, leaving 6 bases not matched to a gene. The CDR3 has 15 residues. The CDR3 protein is CASSRSGGLNNEQFF. Written as DNA, the CDR3 is TGTGCCAGCAGTCGTAGCGGGGGGCTAAACAATGAGCAGTTCTTC.

This clonotype was counted once. The chain combines TRBV7-2 with TRBJ1-1; no clear D. There are 14 residues in the CDR3. Trimming took 0 bases from V and 1 from J, leaving 6 bases between them. Germline loops: CDR1 SGHTA, CDR2 FQGNSA. CDR3 coding DNA: TGTGCCAGCAGCTTAGCCAGCTCGAACACTGAAGCTTTCTTT. It codes for CASSLASSNTEAFF.

This clonotype was seen more than once but under ten times. The chain recombines TRBV27 with TRBJ2-2; D ambiguous. Trimming removed 6 bases at V and 4 bases at J, with 6 bases between. CDR1 and CDR2 (germline): MNHEY, SMNVEV (reference sequence). The length of the CDR3 is 12 residues. CDR3 DNA: TGTGCCAGCAGAACAAGCACCGGGGAGCTGTTTTTT. It yields the protein CASRTSTGELFF.

This chain links TRBV6-1 with TRBJ2-7; D is possibly TRBD1 (5 bases). The CDR3 covers 14 residues. The germline V gene has CDR1 MNHNS and CDR2 SASEGT. The V and J ends lost 7 bases and 2 bases respectively, with 15 bases between them. For the CDR3, the DNA is TGTGCCAGCACCCTGGCCAGGGATACCTACGAGCAGTACTTC. Protein product: CASTLARDTYEQYF.

The count of this clonotype is one. This chain links TRBV29-1 with TRBJ1-2; no firm D call. This CDR3 comprises 11 residues. V was shortened by 3 bases and J by 4 bases, with 6 bases between the two germline ends. From germline, CDR1 is SQVTM and CDR2 ANQGSEA. CDR3 protein: CSVESGYGYTF. For the CDR3, the DNA is TGCAGCGTTGAGAGTGGCTATGGCTACACCTTC. Based on the CDR3 plus reference TRBV29-1 and TRBJ1-2, the full variable domain is SAVISQKPSRDICQRGTSLTIQCQVDSQVTMMFWYRQQPGQSLTLIATANQGSEATYESGFVIDKFPISRPNLTFSTLTVSNMSPEDSSIYLCSVESGYGYTFGSGTRLTVV.

Of note for this clonotype: A single base separates this from a much larger clone, so it may be a read error. This rearrangement joins TRBV25-1 to TRBJ1-1; D not certain. V was trimmed by 5 bases and J by 2 bases, leaving 3 bases between them. Looked up from germline, CDR1 is MGHDK and CDR2 is SYGVNS. This CDR3 region has 11 residues. This chain's CDR3 is CASSINTEAFF. For the CDR3, the DNA is TGTGCCAGCAGTATTAACACTGAAGCTTTCTTT.

The rearrangement uses TRBV10-2 and TRBJ2-3; 7 bases fit TRBD2. The CDR3 has 13 amino acids. V dropped 7 bases and J dropped 4; count of bases not matched to a gene: 5. Germline V lookup: CDR1 WSHSY, CDR2 SAAADI. The CDR3 DNA is TGCGCCAGCACGGGGGGTGGGGCAGATACGCAGTATTTT. Its protein product is CASTGGGADTQYF.

This clonotype was observed a handful of times. The chain joins TRBV19 to TRBJ2-1; 8 bases are shared with TRBD2. The V and J ends lost 5 bases and 4 bases, in that order; junction bases with no gene match: 4. Per germline, CDR1 LNHDA and CDR2 SQIVND (reference sequence). CDR3 length: 14 amino acids. DNA of the CDR3: TGTGCCAGTAGTGGTCGGGAGGGTTACAATGAGCAGTTCTTC. Translating it yields CASSGREGYNEQFF.

This clonotype showed up many times. The chain combines TRBV7-8 with TRBJ2-3, with unresolved D. Germline lookup yields CDR1 SGHVS and CDR2 FQNEAQ. V dropped 3 bases and J dropped 5 bases, with 9 bases sitting between them. This CDR3 is 13 amino acids long. The CDR3 region is CASSFLRGDTQYF. The CDR3 bases are TGTGCCAGCAGCTTCTTACGTGGAGATACGCAGTATTTT.

The sample holds a few counts of this clonotype. The chain employs TRBV7-2 and TRBJ1-1; D unclear. Trimming removed 4 bases from V and 7 bases from J, with 7 bases in between. Per germline, CDR1 SGHTA and CDR2 FQGNSA. The CDR3 spans 11 residues. CDR3 coding DNA: TGTGCCAGCAGCTATGAAATTGAAGCTTTCTTT. Translated: CASSYEIEAFF.

V gene TRBV30 combines with J gene TRBJ2-2, with unresolved D. CDR3 size: 11 residues. From germline, CDR1 is GTSNPN and CDR2 SVGIG (reference sequence). Trimming stripped 6 bases from V and 6 bases from J, with 8 bases between. CDR3 protein: CACGRAGELFF. CDR3 in DNA: TGTGCCTGTGGTCGGGCCGGGGAGCTGTTTTTT. The full variable domain, in which reference TRBV30 and TRBJ2-2 provide the parts outside the CDR3, is SQTIHQWPATLVQPVGSPLSLECTVEGTSNPNLYWYRQAAGRGLQLLFYSVGIGQISSEVPQNLSASRPQDRQFILSSKKLLLSDSGFYLCACGRAGELFFGEGSRLTVL.

This clonotype was recorded at least ten times. The rearrangement joins TRBV12-3 or TRBV12-4 to TRBJ2-4; D perhaps matches TRBD2 (6 bases). CDR3 length equals 14 residues. Between the trimmed V and J ends, which lost 4 bases and 6 bases, there was a span of 13 bases. CDR3: CASSYVGGRNIQYF. The CDR3 region has the DNA TGTGCCAGCAGTTACGTCGGGGGTAGAAACATTCAGTACTTC.

This clonotype was seen more than once but under ten times. The V call is TRBV4-3, the J call TRBJ2-1, with 8 bases fitting TRBD2. V gave up 4 bases and J gave up 5 bases; unmatched junction bases: 10. Germline CDR1 and CDR2: LGHNA and YSLEER. This CDR3 region has 16 residues. CDR3 DNA sequence: TGCGCCAGCAGCCGAGAAGCGGGAGTACTCCACAATGAGCAGTTCTTC. Translated, it gives CASSREAGVLHNEQFF.

This clonotype was observed a handful of times. V and J are TRBV11-1 and TRBJ2-2; D uncertain. V lost 3 bases, J lost 5 bases, and 7 bases lay in between. Germline lookup yields CDR1 SGHAT and CDR2 FQDESV (reference sequence). This CDR3 contains 13 residues. The CDR3 DNA is TGTGCCAGCAGCTTGGCAGAAACCGGGGAGCTGTTTTTT. This sequence encodes CASSLAETGELFF.

This clonotype was counted between two and nine times. This chain uses TRBV7-2 with TRBJ2-4; no clear D. The CDR3 sequence is 17 residues long. Germline loops: CDR1 SGHTA, CDR2 FQGNSA. Trimming stripped 5 bases from V and 0 bases from J, with 17 bases between. CDR3 in DNA: TGTGCCAGCAGCGCCCGAGTAGGCGACCTAGCCAAAAACATTCAGTACTTC. Translating it yields CASSARVGDLAKNIQYF.

V usage is TRBV3-1 and J usage is TRBJ2-1; no clear D. The V gene lost 4 bases and the J gene lost 8 bases, with 6 bases spanning the gap. This CDR3 has 11 residues. The germline V gene encodes CDR1 LGHDT and CDR2 YNNKEL (reference sequence). The CDR3 region is CASSRRDEQFF. In nucleotides, the CDR3 is TGTGCCAGCAGCCGTAGGGATGAGCAGTTCTTC.

This clonotype has just a few counts. J is TRBJ2-2 and V is TRBV7-3, with D possibly being TRBD2 (7 bases). The CDR3 is 19 residues long. Germline CDR1 SGHTA, CDR2 FQGTGA. The germline V and J ends were trimmed by 8 bases and 4 bases, with 29 bases remaining between them. In DNA, the CDR3 is TGTGCCAGCTGTTTAATACGCGGGGGCGGCCGTCGTAGCACCGGGGAGCTGTTTTTT. Translating gives CASCLIRGGGRRSTGELFF.

This chain uses TRBV27 with TRBJ2-5; a possible D gene is TRBD2 (5 bases). This CDR3 contains 14 residues. Deletions cut 6 bases from V and 3 bases from J, with 14 bases between. The V gene's germline CDR1 is MNHEY and CDR2 SMNVEV (reference sequence). CDR3 DNA sequence: TGTGCCAGCAGGGATGGGAGACTTAAAGAGACCCAGTACTTC. It translates to CASRDGRLKETQYF.

V is TRBV28 and J is TRBJ1-5; TRBD1 matches 7 bases. This CDR3 is 14 amino acids long. J gave up 7 bases and V 2 bases, and 5 bases lay outside the gene matches. Germline CDR1 and CDR2: MDHEN and SYDVKM. CDR3 protein: CASSLGTVPQPQHF. The CDR3 DNA follows: TGTGCCAGCAGTTTAGGGACAGTCCCACAGCCCCAGCATTTT.

The chain carries TRBV6-5 and TRBJ2-4, with D possibly being TRBD2 (6 bases). Looked up from germline, CDR1 is MNHEY and CDR2 is SVGAGI. CDR3 length: 16 amino acids. V lost 2 bases and J lost 0, with 11 bases in between. The CDR3: CASSYRTSLAKNIQYF. Here the CDR3 DNA reads TGTGCCAGCAGTTACCGTACTAGCTTAGCCAAAAACATTCAGTACTTC.

This clonotype was counted between two and nine times. This chain uses TRBV7-3 with TRBJ2-2; TRBD2 aligns across 7 bases. The CDR3 sequence is 15 residues long. The junction had 12 bases not matched to a gene; V was cut back by 1 base and J by 13 bases. Germline CDR1 reads SGHTA; CDR2 reads FQGTGA. CDR3 in DNA: TGTGCCAGCAGCTTAATTGCTAGCGGAAGTTTGGGGCTGTTTTTT. Protein: CASSLIASGSLGLFF.

This clonotype was observed a handful of times. V usage is TRBV20-1 and J usage is TRBJ1-1; D uncertain. The CDR3 length is 12 residues. CDR1 is DFQATT and CDR2 is SNEGSKA in the germline V gene (reference sequence). V dropped 0 bases and J dropped 3 bases, with 5 bases sitting between them. CDR3 nucleotide sequence: TGCAGTGCTAGAGACTCTCACACTGAAGCTTTCTTT. This gives the protein CSARDSHTEAFF.

This clonotype was seen ten or more times. The CDR3, as DNA: TGTGCCAGCAGCTTGGACGGGACGGAATACAATGAGCAGTTCTTC. Protein sequence: CASSLDGTEYNEQFF. The chain employs TRBV5-5 and TRBJ2-1; D assignment may be TRBD1 or TRBD2 (5 bases each). The germline CDR1 and CDR2 sequences are SGHKS and YYEKEE (reference sequence). Deletions cut 0 bases from V and 4 bases from J, with 11 bases between. CDR3 size: 15 residues. Based on the CDR3 plus reference TRBV5-5 and TRBJ2-1, the full variable domain is DAGVTQSPTHLIKTRGQQVTLRCSPISGHKSVSWYQQVLGQGPQFIFQYYEKEERGRGNFPDRFSARQFPNYSSELNVNALLLGDSALYLCASSLDGTEYNEQFFGPGTRLTVL.

Ten or more counts support this clonotype. V and J are TRBV20-1 and TRBJ2-1, with 11 bases that match TRBD2. The CDR3 is 14 amino acids. With V trimmed by 4 bases and J by 8 bases, 7 bases remained unmatched. CDR1 is DFQATT, CDR2 SNEGSKA, per germline (reference sequence). This CDR3 reads CSATRLAGSHEQFF. CDR3 coding DNA: TGCAGTGCTACAAGACTAGCGGGAAGCCATGAGCAGTTCTTC.

This clonotype was seen a few times. The chain uses TRBV12-3 or TRBV12-4 and TRBJ2-2; a weak D match, TRBD1 (6 bases). Trimming shortened V by 6 bases and J by 6 bases, and 14 bases separated the two germline ends. The CDR3 is made up of 14 amino acids. The CDR3 region is CASRTGKKAGELFF. The CDR3 region has the DNA TGTGCCAGCAGAACAGGGAAGAAAGCCGGGGAGCTGTTTTTT.

This clonotype was seen only a few times. The rearrangement links TRBV5-1 to TRBJ1-1, with a tentative D call TRBD1 (6 bases). This CDR3 contains 15 residues. V lost 3 bases, J lost 6 bases, and 18 bases lay in between. Germline-derived CDR1 and CDR2 are SGHRS and YFSETQ. Here the CDR3 reads CASSSRSGVIAEAFF. CDR3 in DNA: TGCGCCAGCAGCTCGCGCTCAGGGGTTATCGCTGAAGCTTTCTTT.